A single sample gave rise to the 28 T cell receptor beta chains below, sequenced in a study of T cell repertoires in cytomegalovirus infection. MiXCR, run by TCRdb on the reads, gives a single entry per CDR3 protein. There are approximately 170,000 distinct CDR3 sequences in the sample; under 20% occur only once, and 15% to 20% lies in the top ten. The specimen was CD8+ T cells from PBMCs. Receptor source: a human donor in good health (CMV status not recorded). Some clones in this sample may be carry-over from other donors' samples.

A word on this clonotype: A much larger clone differs by one base, so this may be a read error. This sequence joins TRBV28 and TRBJ2-5; 9 nucleotides align to TRBD2. CDR1 and CDR2 from the germline V gene are MDHEN and SYDVKM. CDR3 size: 14 residues. The CDR3 loop is CTSSLAGARETQYF. The CDR3 coding sequence is TGTACCAGCAGCTTAGCGGGAGCGAGAGAGACCCAGTACTTC. Complete variable domain (other parts from reference TRBV28 and TRBJ2-5): DVKVTQSSRYLVKRTGEKVFLECVQDMDHENMFWYRQDPGLGLRLIYFSYDVKMKEKGDIPEGYSVSREKKERFSLILESASTNQTSMYLCTSSLAGARETQYFGPGTRLLVL.

The CDR3 nucleotides read TGTGCCATCAGAAATAGCGGGGGGTTCGACGAGCAGTACTTC. It yields the protein CAIRNSGGFDEQYF. The J gene is TRBJ2-7, the V gene TRBV10-3, with 10 nucleotides matching TRBD2. V was clipped by 6 bases and J by 5 bases; unmatched bases: 7. In germline, CDR1 is ENHRY, CDR2 SYGVKD. CDR3 length: 14 amino acids.

This clonotype has a handful of counts. This chain links TRBV28 with TRBJ1-5, with D uncertain. Deletions cut 5 bases from V and 1 base from J, with 9 bases between. This CDR3 has 14 residues. Germline loops: CDR1 MDHEN, CDR2 SYDVKM. The CDR3 reads CASSASESNQPQHF. The CDR3 DNA sequence: TGTGCCAGCAGTGCCAGTGAGAGCAATCAGCCCCAGCATTTT.

This clonotype was found many times. The chain is built from TRBV7-2 and TRBJ2-7; 9 nucleotides line up with TRBD2. The length of the CDR3 is 18 residues. The germline V gene has CDR1 SGHTA and CDR2 FQGNSA. The trim removed 0 bases at V and 2 bases at J, leaving 11 bases unmatched. This chain's CDR3 is CASSLASRSGGPTYEQYF. The CDR3 coding sequence is TGTGCCAGCAGCTTAGCGAGCCGTAGCGGGGGACCCACCTACGAGCAGTACTTC.

This clonotype was detected many times. This sequence joins TRBV7-3 and TRBJ1-1; tentatively, D is TRBD1 (6 bases). Germline V gene data show CDR1 as SGHTA and CDR2 as FQGTGA. The CDR3 totals 15 residues. V gave up 5 bases and J gave up 3 bases, with 16 bases separating them. The CDR3 sequence: CASSPRGRGDTEAFF. The CDR3 nucleotides are TGTGCCAGCAGCCCCAGAGGAAGGGGGGACACTGAAGCTTTCTTT.

The chain combines TRBV6-5 with TRBJ2-2, with D possibly matching TRBD1 (6 bases). CDR1 MNHEY and CDR2 SVGAGI come from the germline V gene. The CDR3 runs to 15 residues. Trimming took 2 bases from V and 2 from J, leaving 9 bases between them. CDR3 bases: TGTGCCAGCAGTTACGGGACACTAAACACCGGGGAGCTGTTTTTT. As protein: CASSYGTLNTGELFF.

This clonotype has only a few counts. The V gene is TRBV29-1, the J gene TRBJ1-1; D perhaps matches TRBD1 (5 bases). The V gene's germline CDR1 is SQVTM and CDR2 ANQGSEA. CDR3 length: 13 residues. V gave up 0 bases and J gave up 5 bases, with 10 bases separating them. CDR3 coding DNA: TGCAGCGTTGAAGATTTAGGGGTAACTGAAGCTTTCTTT. It is translated as CSVEDLGVTEAFF.

In its sample, this clonotype was seen a few times. The chain employs TRBV7-6 and TRBJ1-1; D is unresolved. Between the trimmed V and J ends, which lost 3 bases and 5 bases, there was a span of 7 bases. Looked up from germline, CDR1 is SGHVS and CDR2 is FNYEAQ. The CDR3 sequence is 12 residues long. CDR3 residues: CASSFIGTEAFF. CDR3 nucleotides: TGTGCCAGCAGCTTTATCGGGACTGAAGCTTTCTTT.

In its sample, this clonotype was seen once. The gene calls are TRBV7-8 and TRBJ2-1; D is ambiguous. Germline loops: CDR1 SGHVS, CDR2 FQNEAQ. V was pared by 3 bases and J by 0 bases, with 9 bases between. The CDR3 runs 15 residues. CDR3 amino acids: CASSLVPSSYNEQFF. DNA of the CDR3: TGTGCCAGCAGCTTGGTTCCGAGCTCCTACAATGAGCAGTTCTTC.

This clonotype was counted a few times. The rearrangement joins TRBV20-1 to TRBJ2-6; TRBD1 agrees at 8 bases. The CDR3 contains 18 residues. Germline loops: CDR1 DFQATT, CDR2 SNEGSKA (reference sequence). After removal of 5 bases from V and 1 base from J, the junction contained 13 bases not matched to a gene. The DNA for the CDR3 is TGCAGTGCTTCGCGGACAGGGCTGTCCCATTCTGGGGCCAACGTCCTGACTTTC. Protein: CSASRTGLSHSGANVLTF.

The rearrangement joins TRBV9 to TRBJ2-1; maybe TRBD2 (6 bases). This CDR3 is built from 14 residues. From germline, CDR1 is SGDLS and CDR2 YYNGEE. V gave up 3 bases and J gave up 5 bases, with 12 bases separating them. The CDR3 region has the DNA TGTGCCAGCAGCGGAAGGGACTCACACAATGAGCAGTTCTTC. The encoded protein is CASSGRDSHNEQFF.

This sequence joins TRBV7-9 and TRBJ1-2; D unclear. V was cut by 5 bases and J by 8 bases, with 18 bases left in between. Germline V gives CDR1 SEHNR, CDR2 FQNEAQ (reference sequence). The CDR3 covers 14 residues. For the CDR3, the DNA is TGTGCCAGCAGCGTGCTACACCGGCCGGAGGGCTACACCTTC. Translated, it gives CASSVLHRPEGYTF.

The chain combines TRBV28 with TRBJ2-1; a possible D gene is TRBD2 (6 bases). Trimming stripped 8 bases from V and 4 bases from J, with 18 bases between. CDR1 and CDR2 (germline): MDHEN, SYDVKM. The CDR3 sequence is 15 residues long. The CDR3 DNA is TGTGCCAGCGCCTGGTGGCGGGAAGGATACAATGAGCAGTTCTTC. This translates into CASAWWREGYNEQFF.

The chain carries TRBV28 and TRBJ1-5; 7 nucleotides match TRBD1. The CDR3 has 14 residues. Trimming took 7 bases from V and 1 from J; bases not matched to a gene: 4. Germline assignment: CDR1 MDHEN and CDR2 SYDVKM. The CDR3 sequence is CASTGQASNQPQHF. The CDR3 DNA sequence: TGTGCCAGCACCGGACAGGCGAGCAATCAGCCCCAGCATTTT.

The DNA for the CDR3 is TGTGCCAGCAGCCCGGGACTAGCGGGAGTGGTCGGGGAGCTGTTTTTT. It specifies CASSPGLAGVVGELFF. The chain joins TRBV11-2 to TRBJ2-2; 14 nucleotides line up with TRBD2. Unmatched junction bases numbered 6, after V lost 5 bases and J lost 7 bases. Germline V lookup: CDR1 SGHAT, CDR2 FQNNGV. This CDR3 has 16 residues. Based on the CDR3 plus reference TRBV11-2 and TRBJ2-2, the full variable domain is EAGVAQSPRYKIIEKRQSVAFWCNPISGHATLYWYQQILGQGPKLLIQFQNNGVVDDSQLPKDRFSAERLKGVDSTLKIQPAKLEDSAVYLCASSPGLAGVVGELFFGEGSRLTVL.

The chain uses TRBV11-2 and TRBJ2-7; 10 bases are shared with TRBD1. Germline assignment: CDR1 SGHAT and CDR2 FQNNGV. V lost 1 base, J lost 7 bases, and 7 bases stayed unmatched. The CDR3 covers 15 residues. CDR3 sequence: CASSLAPGQGKEQYF. CDR3 in DNA: TGTGCCAGCAGCTTAGCGCCGGGACAGGGGAAAGAGCAGTACTTC.

In this sample, this clonotype turned up a few times. The chain uses TRBV27 and TRBJ1-1, with unresolved D. This CDR3 contains 13 residues. The germline V and J ends were trimmed by 3 bases and 4 bases, with 9 bases remaining between them. The germline gives CDR1 MNHEY, CDR2 SMNVEV (reference sequence). The CDR3 spells CASSFEGVTEAFF. The CDR3 nucleotides are TGTGCCAGCAGTTTTGAAGGTGTCACTGAAGCTTTCTTT.

The chain couples TRBV29-1 to TRBJ2-7; TRBD1 or TRBD2 may be the D gene (6 bases each). There are 15 residues in the CDR3. V was shortened by 0 bases and J by 2 bases, with 14 bases between the two germline ends. Per the germline V gene, CDR1 is SQVTM and CDR2 is ANQGSEA. CDR3 DNA: TGCAGCGTTGAAGATTTGGAGGGGGACCCCTACGAGCAGTACTTC. Translating it yields CSVEDLEGDPYEQYF.

The rearrangement links TRBV6-5 to TRBJ1-1; D might be TRBD1 (5 bases). Germline loops: CDR1 MNHEY, CDR2 SVGAGI. The V end lost 7 bases, the J end lost 4 bases, and 13 bases lay between the germline ends. This CDR3 contains 13 residues. CDR3 coding DNA: TGTGCCAGCAAGGTAACAGGAGGCACTGAAGCTTTCTTT. This translates into CASKVTGGTEAFF.

The chain is built from TRBV6-6 and TRBJ2-5; 10 nucleotides match TRBD2. Trimming took 4 bases from V and 5 from J; bases not matched to a gene: 7. CDR1 and CDR2 (germline): MNHNY, SVGAGI (reference sequence). This CDR3 has 15 residues. The DNA for the CDR3 is TGTGCCAGCAGTTCAACTAGCGGGGCCGGCGAGACCCAGTACTTC. Protein product: CASSSTSGAGETQYF.

The chain links TRBV6-6 to TRBJ2-1; D gene uncertain. The CDR3 length is 11 residues. Germline CDR1 and CDR2: MNHNY and SVGAGI (reference sequence). Trimming stripped 0 bases from V and 10 bases from J, with 4 bases between. The CDR3 coding sequence is TGTGCCAGCAGTTACTCGAGCGAGCAGTTCTTC. This codes for CASSYSSEQFF.

This clonotype was counted a few times. The chain has TRBV5-5 and TRBJ1-5, with 9 bases that match TRBD1. V gave up 2 bases and J gave up 2 bases; unmatched junction bases: 2. The V gene's germline CDR1 is SGHKS and CDR2 YYEKEE (reference sequence). The CDR3 totals 15 residues. CDR3 sequence: CASSLQGAGNQPQHF. As DNA, the CDR3 is TGTGCCAGCAGCTTACAGGGGGCCGGCAATCAGCCCCAGCATTTT.

This clonotype was seen more than once but under ten times. The rearrangement joins TRBV27 to TRBJ2-7, with D tentatively TRBD1 (6 bases). Trimming stripped 6 bases from V and 3 bases from J, with 15 bases between. The CDR3 is made up of 14 amino acids. CDR1 is MNHEY and CDR2 is SMNVEV in the germline V gene (reference sequence). The CDR3 region is CASRDTGTSYEQYF. The CDR3 DNA is TGTGCCAGCAGGGATACCGGGACAAGCTACGAGCAGTACTTC.

The table lists this clonotype with a few counts. The rearrangement joins TRBV7-3 to TRBJ2-1; maybe TRBD1 (7 bases). CDR3 length: 15 residues. Germline V lookup: CDR1 SGHTA, CDR2 FQGTGA. V was clipped by 3 bases and J by 5 bases, with 14 bases between them. Here the CDR3 reads CASSFSGGGNNEQFF. The CDR3, as DNA: TGTGCCAGCAGCTTTAGCGGAGGGGGCAACAATGAGCAGTTCTTC.

This clonotype was counted a few times. The chain links TRBV12-3 or TRBV12-4 to TRBJ1-1; no clear D gene. The V and J ends lost 2 bases and 1 base respectively, with 5 bases between them. The CDR3 runs 13 residues. The CDR3 region has the DNA TGTGCCAGCAGTTTACCCAAGAACACTGAAGCTTTCTTT. This encodes CASSLPKNTEAFF.

The sample holds a few counts of this clonotype. V usage is TRBV7-9 and J usage is TRBJ1-1; D may be TRBD1 (6 bases). Trimming stripped 5 bases from V and 8 bases from J, with 18 bases between. CDR1 is SEHNR and CDR2 is FQNEAQ in the germline V gene (reference sequence). CDR3 size: 14 residues. The CDR3 nucleotides read TGTGCCAGCAGCGCCTCACAGGGATACTCGGAAGCTTTCTTT. Its protein product is CASSASQGYSEAFF.

The chain is built from TRBV18 and TRBJ2-1; D is tentatively TRBD1 or TRBD2 (5 bases each). Trimming stripped 3 bases from V and 2 bases from J, with 11 bases between. Germline V lookup: CDR1 KGHSH, CDR2 LQKENI. The CDR3 totals 15 residues. CDR3 in amino acids: CASSPPEGPYNEQFF. The CDR3 DNA reads as TGTGCCAGCTCACCTCCCGAGGGGCCCTACAATGAGCAGTTCTTC. Supplemented by reference TRBV18 and TRBJ2-1, the full variable domain reads NAGVMQNPRHLVRRRGQEARLRCSPMKGHSHVYWYRQLPEEGLKFMVYLQKENIIDESGMPKERFSAEFPKEGPSILRIQQVVRGDSAAYFCASSPPEGPYNEQFFGPGTRLTVL.

This clonotype occurred a few times. The chain recombines TRBV2 with TRBJ2-7, with D maybe TRBD2 (6 bases). The V gene's germline CDR1 is SNHLY and CDR2 FYNNEI. The length of the CDR3 is 13 residues. V dropped 8 bases and J dropped 2 bases, with 13 bases sitting between them. The CDR3 DNA follows: TGTGCCAGCCTCCTGAGGACTACCTACGAGCAGTACTTC. This sequence encodes CASLLRTTYEQYF.